This entry lists 24 T cell receptor beta chains sequenced from one sample in a study of shared T cell receptors in the human thymus. Only in-frame clones appear in the TCRdb table, and some are missing; sequencing was by immunoSEQ multiplex PCR. The table shows 500,000 to 750,000 clones, with roughly 90% occurring only once. The same sample was also used in a study of human thymus T cells.

Sequencing input: thymocytes. These receptors were taken from a boy in the first two years of life with a congenital heart defect.

The chain is built from TRBV10-1 and TRBJ2-7, with a weak D call TRBD2 (6 bases). This CDR3 comprises 12 residues. V was trimmed by 4 bases and J by 5 bases, leaving 9 bases between them. Germline assignment: CDR1 WNHNN and CDR2 SYGVQD (reference sequence). The CDR3 here is CASSAGGDEQYF. DNA for the CDR3: TGCGCCAGCAGTGCAGGAGGGGACGAGCAGTACTTC.

The chain is built from TRBV19 and TRBJ1-2, with 8 positions matching TRBD1. The CDR3 extends over 12 amino acids. V dropped 8 bases and J dropped 4; count of bases not matched to a gene: 3. The germline CDR1 and CDR2 sequences are LNHDA and SQIVND (reference sequence). The CDR3 loop reads CASQGAVYGYTF. For the CDR3, the DNA is TGTGCCAGTCAGGGGGCCGTCTATGGCTACACCTTC.

The rearrangement uses TRBV5-4 and TRBJ1-2; D uncertain. Germline V gene data show CDR1 as SGHNT and CDR2 as YYREEE (reference sequence). The CDR3 runs to 14 residues. The germline V and J ends were trimmed by 0 bases and 13 bases, with 19 bases remaining between them. The CDR3 is CASSLARSAAPCTF. In nucleotides, the CDR3 is TGTGCCAGCAGCTTGGCTCGTTCGGCGGCCCCCTGCACCTTC.

This clone was counted a single time. CDR3 protein: CASRGRSDSFDTQYF. The CDR3 DNA sequence: TGTGCCAGCAGGGGGAGAAGCGATTCATTCGATACGCAGTATTTT. V and J are TRBV5-6 and TRBJ2-3; possible D gene TRBD2, 5 bases. Trimming pared 5 bases from V and 6 bases from J, leaving 19 bases between. The CDR3 consists of 15 residues. Germline values: CDR1 SGHDT, CDR2 YYEEEE.

The chain links TRBV4-1 to TRBJ1-1; tentatively, D is TRBD1 (5 bases). The ends were cut back, 0 bases at V and 2 bases at J, with 10 bases in the middle. Germline V gives CDR1 MGHRA, CDR2 YSYEKL. The length of the CDR3 is 15 residues. CDR3 sequence (DNA): TGCGCCAGCAGCCAAGATAGGGGTTCCAACACTGAAGCTTTCTTT. Translating it yields CASSQDRGSNTEAFF.

V usage is TRBV7-3 and J usage is TRBJ2-3; 12 bases are a match to TRBD2. Trimming removed 6 bases from V and 6 bases from J; junction bases left unmatched: 4. This CDR3 comprises 14 residues. Germline V gene data show CDR1 as SGHTA and CDR2 as FQGTGA. This chain's CDR3 is CASRTSGRHDTQYF. As DNA, the CDR3 is TGTGCCAGCAGAACTAGCGGGAGGCACGATACGCAGTATTTT.

The rearrangement joins TRBV4-1 to TRBJ1-1; 10 bases align to TRBD1. Per germline, CDR1 MGHRA and CDR2 YSYEKL. The CDR3 contains 14 residues. V trimming: 4 bases; J trimming: 10 bases; junction bases outside the gene matches: 9. The CDR3 loop is CASSPGQGRSGAFF. CDR3 sequence (DNA): TGCGCCAGCAGCCCGGGACAGGGGCGAAGTGGAGCTTTCTTT.

The rearrangement uses TRBV25-1 and TRBJ2-7, with D maybe TRBD1 (6 bases). V shed 2 bases and J shed 4 bases, with 6 bases lying between them. The CDR3 runs to 12 residues. CDR1 is MGHDK, CDR2 SYGVNS, per germline. The CDR3 DNA reads TGTGCCAGCAGTGAACAGGGGTACGAGCAGTACTTC. Protein: CASSEQGYEQYF.

In this sample, this clone turned up a few times. V is TRBV10-3 and J is TRBJ2-7, with a tentative D call TRBD2 (6 bases). The CDR3 has 12 amino acids. V gave up 10 bases and J gave up 4 bases, with 14 bases separating them. Germline assignment: CDR1 ENHRY and CDR2 SYGVKD. The CDR3 here is CATRRDWYEQYF. The DNA of the CDR3 is TGTGCCACCCGACGGGACTGGTACGAGCAGTACTTC.

This chain links TRBV1 with TRBJ2-1; the D segment call TRBD2 is taken from the table without a DNA check. TRBV1 corresponds to a pseudogene. The CDR3 is 16 amino acids. The CDR3 loop is CTSSQDFGGKGNEQFF. The CDR3 nucleotides are TGCACCAGCAGCCAAGATTTCGGCGGGAAAGGCAATGAGCAGTTCTTC.

The chain couples TRBV6-7 to TRBJ2-4; TRBD2 matches 9 bases. TRBV6-7 is an open reading frame, and its role is uncertain. The CDR3 sequence is 16 residues long. Losses at the gene ends were 4 bases for V and 4 bases for J; bases not matched to a gene: 8. CDR3 sequence: CASSLQRLAVKNIQYF. The CDR3 DNA reads TGTGCCAGCAGTTTACAAAGACTAGCGGTTAAAAACATTCAGTACTTC.

The rearrangement joins TRBV27 to TRBJ2-7, with 12 bases fitting TRBD2. V shed 5 bases and J 3 bases; nucleotides not matched to a gene: 14. The CDR3 covers 18 residues. Per germline, CDR1 MNHEY and CDR2 SMNVEV (reference sequence). Written as DNA, the CDR3 is TGTGCCAGCAGTCCGCCGACTAGCGGGGGCGGGGAGAACTACGAGCAGTACTTC. This gives the protein CASSPPTSGGGENYEQYF.

The gene calls are TRBV7-2 and TRBJ2-2; 12 bases are shared with TRBD2. Germline V gene lookup returns CDR1 SGHTA and CDR2 FQGNSA. Trimming cost V 8 bases and J 6 bases; bases outside gene matches: 13. The CDR3 is 17 amino acids. In DNA form, the CDR3 reads TGTGCCAGCGGGGGACTAGCGGGCCTAGAGCGTCCCGGGGAGCTGTTTTTT. It translates to CASGGLAGLERPGELFF.

The V call is TRBV7-2, the J call TRBJ2-1; D unclear. Germline V gene lookup returns CDR1 SGHTA and CDR2 FQGNSA. CDR3 length: 16 amino acids. The ends were cut back, 1 base at V and 0 bases at J, with 10 bases in the middle. The CDR3 sequence is CASSLVSRPSYNEQFF. The CDR3 DNA follows: TGTGCCAGCAGCTTAGTTAGCCGCCCCTCCTACAATGAGCAGTTCTTC.

The gene calls are TRBV19 and TRBJ1-2, with 7 bases lining up with TRBD1. The junction had 13 bases not matched to a gene; V was cut back by 5 bases and J by 1 base. The CDR3 is 17 amino acids. Germline-derived CDR1 and CDR2 are LNHDA and SQIVND (reference sequence). DNA of the CDR3: TGTGCCAGTAGTGTCCACAGGGGTGGTGGGTTTAACTATGGCTACACCTTC. Amino acids: CASSVHRGGGFNYGYTF.

The gene calls are TRBV27 and TRBJ1-4; TRBD1 is a possible D gene (6 bases). V dropped 5 bases and J dropped 10 bases, with 17 bases sitting between them. Germline V gene lookup returns CDR1 MNHEY and CDR2 SMNVEV (reference sequence). The CDR3 is 14 amino acids. CDR3 bases: TGTGCCAGCAGTCCCAGCCGGGCACAGGGAAAACTGTTTTTT. Translated: CASSPSRAQGKLFF.

This chain joins TRBV27 and TRBJ2-1; TRBD2 agrees at 8 bases. CDR1 is MNHEY and CDR2 is SMNVEV in the germline V gene (reference sequence). With V trimmed by 4 bases and J by 3 bases, 8 bases remained unmatched. There are 16 residues in the CDR3. The CDR3 DNA is TGTGCCAGCAGTTCGGGGGACGCGGGGGGCTACAATGAGCAGTTCTTC. As protein: CASSSGDAGGYNEQFF.

The chain is built from TRBV28 and TRBJ2-7, with D possibly TRBD2 on 6 matching bases. Germline CDR1 and CDR2: MDHEN and SYDVKM. There are 15 residues in the CDR3. Trimming took 6 bases from V and 7 from J, leaving 22 bases between them. The CDR3 bases are TGTGCCAGCAGCCCACCCAGGCCCTCGGCGGGGGAGCAGTACTTC. Residues: CASSPPRPSAGEQYF.

This clone was recorded only once. V and J are TRBV2 and TRBJ2-7, with 8 bases that match TRBD2. V was clipped by 2 bases and J by 0 bases; unmatched bases: 15. Germline-derived CDR1 and CDR2 are SNHLY and FYNNEI. This CDR3 comprises 19 residues. The CDR3 nucleotides are TGTGCCAGCAGTGAAAGGAGAAACGGCGGGGGGACCATCTCCTACGAGCAGTACTTC. This encodes CASSERRNGGGTISYEQYF.

The chain recombines TRBV15 with TRBJ2-7; 12 bases map to TRBD2. Looked up from germline, CDR1 is LNHNV and CDR2 is YYDKDF (reference sequence). CDR3 length equals 20 residues. V lost 0 bases, J lost 6 bases, and 18 bases stayed unmatched. CDR3 coding DNA: TGTGCCACCAGCAGAGAAATCCGGGACAGGCGGACTAGCGGGACCCCCGAGCAGTACTTC. Translated, it gives CATSREIRDRRTSGTPEQYF.

The chain uses TRBV10-3 and TRBJ2-5; TRBD2 matches at 9 bases. CDR3 length: 19 amino acids. CDR1 and CDR2 from the germline V gene are ENHRY and SYGVKD. V shed 2 bases, J shed 0 bases, and the junction held 13 bases outside the gene matches. The CDR3 region has the DNA TGTGCCATCAGTGAGGGGGCCCCCGGGACTAGCTTGTACCAAGAGACCCAGTACTTC. Translation gives CAISEGAPGTSLYQETQYF.

V gene TRBV6-5 combines with J gene TRBJ1-1, with D possibly TRBD1 on 5 matching bases. Germline loops: CDR1 MNHEY, CDR2 SVGAGI. V was shortened by 7 bases and J by 1 base, with 16 bases between the two germline ends. The CDR3 covers 15 residues. In DNA form, the CDR3 reads TGTGCCAGCACTCCCCGGGGGATAAAGAACACTGAAGCTTTCTTT. Protein: CASTPRGIKNTEAFF.

V is TRBV28 and J is TRBJ2-7; tentative D call: TRBD1 (6 bases). The CDR3 covers 13 residues. The V end lost 5 bases, the J end lost 2 bases, and 10 bases lay between the germline ends. Germline V gene sequence: CDR1 MDHEN, CDR2 SYDVKM. As DNA, the CDR3 is TGTGCCAGCAGTCACAGGGCCCCCTACGAGCAGTACTTC. Protein: CASSHRAPYEQYF.

V and J are TRBV25-1 and TRBJ2-7, with TRBD1 matching 7 bases. This CDR3 has 13 amino acids. J gave up 2 bases and V 6 bases, and 4 bases lay outside the gene matches. Germline assignment: CDR1 MGHDK and CDR2 SYGVNS. In DNA, the CDR3 is TGTGCCAGCAGAAACAGGGGCGCCTACGAGCAGTACTTC. It encodes CASRNRGAYEQYF.